A single sample is the source of the 21 T cell receptor beta chains below, sequenced in a study of early T cells in non-severe SARS-CoV-2 infection. TCRdb itself ran the 5' RACE reads through MiXCR, one entry per CDR3 protein. In the table there are 85,000 to 90,000 distinct CDR3 sequences, around 15% of which are singletons. Sequencing used whole blood. These receptors were taken from an adult who was a healthcare worker with PCR-confirmed SARS-CoV-2 infection or an uninfected control (not recorded which).

The chain employs TRBV29-1 and TRBJ2-5, with D unresolved. V was pared by 2 bases and J by 2 bases, with 9 bases between. Germline lookup yields CDR1 SQVTM and CDR2 ANQGSEA. This CDR3 is built from 13 residues. This chain's CDR3 is CSVEPRLQETQYF. CDR3 nucleotides: TGCAGCGTTGAACCAAGGCTGCAAGAGACCCAGTACTTC.

The table lists this clonotype with many counts. CDR3 coding DNA: TGTGCCAGTAGTATAGCCCCTAACACCGGGGAGCTGTTTTTT. Translated: CASSIAPNTGELFF. V is TRBV19 and J is TRBJ2-2; D remains ambiguous. V was shortened by 1 base and J by 2 bases, with 5 bases between the two germline ends. The CDR3 has 14 residues. Germline lookup yields CDR1 LNHDA and CDR2 SQIVND (reference sequence).

The chain combines TRBV18 with TRBJ2-6; 10 bases align to TRBD1. The CDR3 runs to 23 residues. Trimming at V came to 4 bases and at J to 0 bases, leaving 21 bases not matched to a gene. Germline CDR1 reads KGHSH; CDR2 reads LQKENI. DNA for the CDR3: TGTGCCAGCTCACTCCTAAACGGGCCGGGACAGGGGTCTGCCCACTCTGGGGCCAACGTCCTGACTTTC. It is translated as CASSLLNGPGQGSAHSGANVLTF.

The table lists this clonotype with a few counts. V gene TRBV27 combines with J gene TRBJ2-7, with 8 bases aligning to TRBD2. Germline-derived CDR1 and CDR2 are MNHEY and SMNVEV (reference sequence). J gave up 0 bases and V 5 bases, and 6 bases lay outside the gene matches. CDR3 size: 15 residues. The CDR3, as DNA: TGTGCCAGCAGTGGTAGCGGGGCGAGCTCCTACGAGCAGTACTTC. Protein: CASSGSGASSYEQYF.

The chain has TRBV11-1 and TRBJ2-7; 13 nucleotides agree with TRBD2. V trimming: 4 bases; J trimming: 1 base; junction bases outside the gene matches: 10. Germline CDR1 reads SGHAT; CDR2 reads FQDESV (reference sequence). CDR3 length: 18 residues. The CDR3 loop is CASSSRRTSGSWSYEQYF. For the CDR3, the DNA is TGTGCCAGCAGCTCCCGCCGGACTAGCGGGAGTTGGTCCTACGAGCAGTACTTC.

This clonotype was observed at least ten times. The chain has TRBV13 and TRBJ2-1, with 12 bases identical to TRBD2. The CDR3 totals 18 residues. CDR1 PRHDT and CDR2 FYEKMQ come from the germline V gene (reference sequence). J lost 7 bases, V lost 5 bases, and 15 bases had no gene match. The CDR3 sequence is CASSLTRLAGDLSNEQFF. The CDR3 bases are TGTGCCAGCAGCCTCACACGACTAGCGGGAGATCTAAGTAATGAGCAGTTCTTC.

This clonotype was found many times. The CDR3 reads CASSHMPQTGGEAYEQYF. For the CDR3, the DNA is TGCGCCAGCAGCCACATGCCGCAAACAGGGGGCGAAGCCTACGAGCAGTACTTC. This sequence joins TRBV5-1 and TRBJ2-7, with 9 bases identical to TRBD1. The CDR3 is 18 residues long. Trimming removed 4 bases from V and 2 bases from J; junction bases left unmatched: 16. Germline values: CDR1 SGHRS, CDR2 YFSETQ.

A few counts support this clonotype. The chain carries TRBV7-2 and TRBJ2-7; a weak D match, TRBD2 (6 bases). The CDR3 covers 14 residues. The ends were cut back, 5 bases at V and 3 bases at J, with 14 bases in the middle. Germline V lookup: CDR1 SGHTA, CDR2 FQGNSA. This CDR3 reads CASSTGGPGYEQYF. The CDR3 DNA sequence: TGTGCCAGCAGCACCGGAGGGCCGGGCTACGAGCAGTACTTC.

This clonotype was seen at least ten times. This sequence joins TRBV20-1 and TRBJ2-7, with 15 bases matching TRBD2. Germline CDR1 DFQATT, CDR2 SNEGSKA (reference sequence). V shed 4 bases, J shed 4 bases, and the junction held 8 bases outside the gene matches. The CDR3 sequence is 16 residues long. CDR3 in amino acids: CSAKGLAGGYGYEQYF. The DNA of the CDR3 is TGCAGTGCTAAGGGACTAGCGGGAGGTTATGGGTACGAGCAGTACTTC.

In its sample, this clonotype was seen many times. CDR3 DNA: TGCAGTGCTAGAGAAACTTTTACTAGCGGGAAGGAAGAGACCCAGTACTTC. Translation gives CSARETFTSGKEETQYF. The rearrangement joins TRBV20-1 to TRBJ2-5; 10 positions match TRBD2. This CDR3 is built from 17 residues. Germline V lookup: CDR1 DFQATT, CDR2 SNEGSKA (reference sequence). Losses at the gene ends were 0 bases for V and 3 bases for J; bases not matched to a gene: 10.

This clonotype has more than one count but fewer than ten. The chain employs TRBV6-6 and TRBJ1-4, with 7 bases identical to TRBD1. Germline loops: CDR1 MNHNY, CDR2 SVGAGI (reference sequence). The CDR3 length is 15 residues. Trimming cost V 5 bases and J 2 bases; bases outside gene matches: 5. CDR3 sequence: CASSTPGQTNEKLFF. The DNA for the CDR3 is TGTGCCAGCAGTACTCCGGGACAGACTAATGAAAAACTGTTTTTT.

The sample holds a few counts of this clonotype. The genes are TRBV20-1 and TRBJ1-1, with D unclear. The CDR3 runs 14 residues. V shed 0 bases and J shed 4 bases, with 12 bases lying between them. Germline values: CDR1 DFQATT, CDR2 SNEGSKA (reference sequence). The CDR3 DNA is TGCAGTGCTAGAGATGTCGTGGGTGGCACTGAAGCTTTCTTT. It translates to CSARDVVGGTEAFF.

This chain connects TRBV21-1 to TRBJ1-6. TRBV21-1 is assigned pseudogene status. The CDR3 is 14 amino acids. The CDR3: CASPEAACNSPLHF. The CDR3 coding sequence is TGTGCCAGCCCGGAGGCAGCCTGTAATTCACCCCTCCACTTT.

Of note for this clonotype: A much bigger clone sits one base away, suggesting this may be a read error. The chain joins TRBV7-2 to TRBJ2-7; 7 bases agree with TRBD1. Unmatched junction bases numbered 4, after V lost 5 bases and J lost 0 bases. The CDR3 totals 14 residues. Germline V lookup: CDR1 SGHTA, CDR2 FQGNSA. The CDR3 reads CASSHGTASYEQYF. The CDR3 region has the DNA TGTGCCAGCAGCCACGGGACAGCCTCCTACGAGCAGTACTTC.

This chain joins TRBV13 and TRBJ2-7; TRBD1 matches 8 bases. CDR1 is PRHDT and CDR2 is FYEKMQ in the germline V gene (reference sequence). This CDR3 contains 14 residues. Losses at the gene ends were 2 bases for V and 3 bases for J; bases not matched to a gene: 3. The CDR3 region is CASSLSTGDYEQYF. CDR3 sequence (DNA): TGTGCCAGCAGCTTATCGACAGGGGACTACGAGCAGTACTTC.

A few counts support this clonotype. The J gene is TRBJ2-5, the V gene TRBV5-1; D unclear. Germline lookup yields CDR1 SGHRS and CDR2 YFSETQ. V lost 0 bases and J lost 3, with 3 bases in between. The CDR3 is 12 amino acids. The CDR3 here is CASSLAEETQYF. Written as DNA, the CDR3 is TGCGCCAGCAGCTTGGCCGAAGAGACCCAGTACTTC.

This clonotype was detected ten times or more. This chain links TRBV20-1 with TRBJ2-7, with 10 bases that match TRBD1. CDR1 and CDR2 (germline): DFQATT, SNEGSKA (reference sequence). Losses at the gene ends were 3 bases for V and 3 bases for J; bases not matched to a gene: 8. The CDR3 covers 15 residues. CDR3 DNA sequence: TGCAGTGCTAGTCCCCCCGGGACAGGGGACTACGAGCAGTACTTC. Amino acids: CSASPPGTGDYEQYF.

The genes are TRBV9 and TRBJ2-2; D gene uncertain. Trimming shortened V by 0 bases and J by 1 base, and 10 bases separated the two germline ends. Looked up from germline, CDR1 is SGDLS and CDR2 is YYNGEE. There are 16 residues in the CDR3. CDR3 sequence (DNA): TGTGCCAGCAGCGTAGGTTTAGCAGAGAACACCGGGGAGCTGTTTTTT. Protein: CASSVGLAENTGELFF. The full variable domain, rest sourced from reference TRBV9 and TRBJ2-2, is DSGVTQTPKHLITATGQRVTLRCSPRSGDLSVYWYQQSLDQGLQFLIQYYNGEERAKGNILERFSAQQFPDLHSELNLSSLELGDSALYFCASSVGLAENTGELFFGEGSRLTVL.

This clonotype was detected ten times or more. The chain uses TRBV7-9 and TRBJ2-7; 11 nucleotides line up with TRBD1. The CDR3 length is 15 residues. The J segment lost 4 bases and the V segment lost 4 bases, leaving 6 bases of the junction unmatched. Germline CDR1 and CDR2: SEHNR and FQNEAQ (reference sequence). The DNA for the CDR3 is TGTGCCAGCAGCTCCCGGGACAGGGGGGAATACGAGCAGTACTTC. This codes for CASSSRDRGEYEQYF.

The chain employs TRBV5-5 and TRBJ1-4; D ambiguous. CDR1 is SGHKS, CDR2 YYEKEE, per germline (reference sequence). The CDR3 covers 14 residues. Trimming cost V 5 bases and J 6 bases, with 14 bases left between them. CDR3 sequence (DNA): TGTGCCAGCAGTCTTCGGGGAAACGATGAAAAACTGTTTTTT. This encodes CASSLRGNDEKLFF. The full variable domain, its missing parts supplied by reference TRBV5-5 and TRBJ1-4, is DAGVTQSPTHLIKTRGQQVTLRCSPISGHKSVSWYQQVLGQGPQFIFQYYEKEERGRGNFPDRFSARQFPNYSSELNVNALLLGDSALYLCASSLRGNDEKLFFGSGTQLSVL.

This clonotype was counted many times. The chain uses TRBV21-1 and TRBJ2-1; TRBD2, the table's D call, lacks a check against the DNA. TRBV21-1 is a known pseudogene. CDR3 length: 23 amino acids. The CDR3 DNA reads as TGTGCCAGCAGCCTCCGACGTCCCGGGACTAGCGGGAGGTCTCCACTAAACTACAATGAGCAGTTCTTC. Protein product: CASSLRRPGTSGRSPLNYNEQFF.